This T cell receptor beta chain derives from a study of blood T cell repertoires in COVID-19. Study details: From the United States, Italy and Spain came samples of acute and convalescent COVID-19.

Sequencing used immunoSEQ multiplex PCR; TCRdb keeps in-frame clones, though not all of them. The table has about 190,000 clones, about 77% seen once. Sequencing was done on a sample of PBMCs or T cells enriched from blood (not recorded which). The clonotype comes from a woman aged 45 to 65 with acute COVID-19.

The CDR3 DNA sequence: TGTGCCAGCAGCCCAAGGGAGGGGCTTGGCTACACCTTC. Translating gives CASSPREGLGYTF. V is TRBV5-5 and J is TRBJ1-2; D may be TRBD1 (5 bases). The CDR3 has 13 residues. CDR1 and CDR2 from the germline V gene are SGHKS and YYEKEE (reference sequence). Trimming shortened V by 4 bases and J by 7 bases, and 14 bases separated the two germline ends.